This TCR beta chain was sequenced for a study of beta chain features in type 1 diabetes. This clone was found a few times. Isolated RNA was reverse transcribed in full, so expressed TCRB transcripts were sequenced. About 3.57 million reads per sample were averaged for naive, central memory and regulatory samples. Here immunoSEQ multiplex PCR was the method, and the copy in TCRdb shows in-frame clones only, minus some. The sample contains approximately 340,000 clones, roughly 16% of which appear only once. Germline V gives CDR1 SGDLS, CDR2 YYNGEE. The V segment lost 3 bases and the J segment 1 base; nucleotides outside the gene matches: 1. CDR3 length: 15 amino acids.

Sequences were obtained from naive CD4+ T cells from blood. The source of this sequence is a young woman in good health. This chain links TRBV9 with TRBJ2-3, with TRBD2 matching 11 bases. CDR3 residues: CASSATSGGTDTQYF. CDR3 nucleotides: TGTGCCAGCAGCGCGACTAGCGGGGGCACAGATACGCAGTATTTT. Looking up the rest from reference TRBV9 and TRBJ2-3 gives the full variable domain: DSGVTQTPKHLITATGQRVTLRCSPRSGDLSVYWYQQSLDQGLQFLIQYYNGEERAKGNILERFSAQQFPDLHSELNLSSLELGDSALYFCASSATSGGTDTQYFGPGTRLTVL.